A single sample is the source of the 17 T cell receptor beta chains below, sequenced in a study of cytomegalovirus exposure and HLA in healthy donors. The PCR contained 60 Vbeta and 13 Jbeta primers. Method: immunoSEQ multiplex PCR; TCRdb's copy keeps in-frame clones and lacks some. The sample has about 140,000 clones, roughly 76% seen once. Specimen: PBMCs. These receptors all stem from a woman between 40 and 55 years old in good health and CMV-seronegative.

This clone was recorded a few times. The genes are TRBV5-4 and TRBJ1-2; D call uncertain. The CDR3 consists of 14 residues. V lost 4 bases to trimming and J lost 9 bases, with 19 bases between them. From germline, CDR1 is SGHNT and CDR2 YYREEE (reference sequence). The CDR3 sequence: CASSQDNTVGRYTF. The CDR3 DNA reads as TGTGCCAGCAGCCAAGACAACACGGTTGGTCGCTACACCTTC.

The rearrangement joins TRBV5-8 to TRBJ1-3; TRBD1 matches 7 bases. Losses at the gene ends were 3 bases for V and 4 bases for J; bases not matched to a gene: 13. The CDR3 is 17 amino acids. Germline V gene lookup returns CDR1 SGHTS and CDR2 YDEGEE. The CDR3 DNA reads TGTGCCAGCAGCTCGGCCCTCAGGGGGTTAAGCGGAAACACCATATATTTT. Protein product: CASSSALRGLSGNTIYF.

This clone was detected only once. The gene calls are TRBV29-1 and TRBJ2-1; D is possibly TRBD2 (6 bases). With 6 bases removed from V and 5 bases from J, the gap between germline ends came to 14 bases. This CDR3 contains 13 residues. The germline gives CDR1 SQVTM, CDR2 ANQGSEA. The CDR3 bases are TGCAGCGTAGGTCCGGGGGACCACAATGAGCAGTTCTTC. It is translated as CSVGPGDHNEQFF.

This clone was recorded once. This chain joins TRBV9 and TRBJ1-6; D perhaps matches TRBD1 (5 bases). The V gene's germline CDR1 is SGDLS and CDR2 YYNGEE. This CDR3 region has 14 residues. V lost 3 bases and J 7 bases, leaving 11 bases between the germline ends. The CDR3 nucleotides read TGTGCCAGCAGCGAGGGGTTTATGAATTCACCCCTCCACTTT. Protein sequence: CASSEGFMNSPLHF. Variable domain in full (rest from reference TRBV9 and TRBJ1-6): DSGVTQTPKHLITATGQRVTLRCSPRSGDLSVYWYQQSLDQGLQFLIQYYNGEERAKGNILERFSAQQFPDLHSELNLSSLELGDSALYFCASSEGFMNSPLHFGNGTRLTVT.

The chain recombines TRBV6-5 with TRBJ2-7; 10 nucleotides agree with TRBD1. The germline CDR1 and CDR2 sequences are MNHEY and SVGAGI. The CDR3 contains 15 residues. Germline trimming cut 2 bases from V and 3 bases from J; bases unmatched to any gene: 4. The CDR3 spells CASSYKRTGGYEQYF. In DNA, the CDR3 is TGTGCCAGCAGTTACAAACGGACAGGGGGCTACGAGCAGTACTTC.

The rearrangement links TRBV4-3 to TRBJ2-5; 12 nucleotides agree with TRBD2. The CDR3 is 16 amino acids. The V and J ends lost 1 base and 3 bases, in that order; junction bases with no gene match: 3. The germline gives CDR1 LGHNA, CDR2 YSLEER. Written as DNA, the CDR3 is TGCGCCAGCAGCCAAGGTCTAGCGGGGGGGAAAGAGACCCAGTACTTC. The encoded protein is CASSQGLAGGKETQYF.

This sequence joins TRBV7-2 and TRBJ2-3; perhaps TRBD1 as D (6 bases). Germline loops: CDR1 SGHTA, CDR2 FQGNSA. The CDR3 has 15 amino acids. V lost 4 bases to trimming and J lost 0 bases, with 11 bases between them. Here the CDR3 DNA reads TGTGCCAGCAGCTCGCCCAGGGGAAGCACAGATACGCAGTATTTT. This sequence encodes CASSSPRGSTDTQYF.

The gene calls are TRBV10-2 and TRBJ1-1; D gene ambiguous. V was pared by 1 base and J by 1 base, with 7 bases between. This CDR3 is built from 14 residues. In germline, CDR1 is WSHSY, CDR2 SAAADI. CDR3 loop: CASSEFNGNTEAFF. The CDR3 DNA follows: TGCGCCAGCAGTGAGTTTAACGGGAACACTGAAGCTTTCTTT.

This chain uses TRBV19 with TRBJ1-1; TRBD1 matches 10 bases. CDR1 is LNHDA and CDR2 is SQIVND in the germline V gene (reference sequence). The CDR3 spans 18 residues. Losses at the gene ends were 3 bases for V and 3 bases for J; bases not matched to a gene: 13. The CDR3 bases are TGTGCCAGTAGTATTCTCGGTGTATGGACAGGGGGGGACACTGAAGCTTTCTTT. This translates into CASSILGVWTGGDTEAFF. Variable domain in full (rest from reference TRBV19 and TRBJ1-1): DGGITQSPKYLFRKEGQNVTLSCEQNLNHDAMYWYRQDPGQGLRLIYYSQIVNDFQKGDIAEGYSVSREKKESFPLTVTSAQKNPTAFYLCASSILGVWTGGDTEAFFGQGTRLTVV.

This chain uses TRBV7-2 with TRBJ2-1, with TRBD2 matching over 13 bases. The CDR3 sequence is 15 residues long. V dropped 4 bases and J dropped 10; count of bases not matched to a gene: 7. Germline V gives CDR1 SGHTA, CDR2 FQGNSA. This CDR3 is CASSSWTSGGPEQFF. The CDR3 coding sequence is TGTGCCAGCAGCTCATGGACTAGCGGGGGCCCAGAGCAGTTCTTC.

This chain uses TRBV11-2 with TRBJ2-2; tentatively, D is TRBD2 (5 bases). With 4 bases removed from V and 7 bases from J, the gap between germline ends came to 19 bases. CDR3 size: 16 residues. CDR1 and CDR2 (germline): SGHAT, FQNNGV. The CDR3 loop reads CASSSVGSVLGGELFF. The CDR3 DNA reads as TGTGCCAGCAGCTCCGTTGGGAGCGTTCTAGGCGGGGAGCTGTTTTTT.

The genes are TRBV25-1 and TRBJ2-7, with D possibly being TRBD1 (6 bases). From germline, CDR1 is MGHDK and CDR2 SYGVNS. Trimming took off 4 bases at V and 3 bases at J, with 16 bases between the two ends. The CDR3 is made up of 15 amino acids. DNA for the CDR3: TGTGCCAGCAGTGCCGGGACACTTTGGGACTACGAGCAGTACGTC. It translates to CASSAGTLWDYEQYV.

This chain connects TRBV11-3 to TRBJ2-1; D may be TRBD1 (5 bases). Germline-derived CDR1 and CDR2 are SGHNT and YENEEA. V was clipped by 0 bases and J by 8 bases, with 11 bases between them. CDR3 length: 14 residues. The CDR3 DNA follows: TGTGCCAGCAGCTTAGAGGGCAGGGTGGATGAGCAGTTCTTC. It encodes CASSLEGRVDEQFF.

The chain joins TRBV19 to TRBJ1-1, with TRBD1 matching over 7 bases. Germline V lookup: CDR1 LNHDA, CDR2 SQIVND (reference sequence). The length of the CDR3 is 14 residues. Unmatched junction bases numbered 9, after V lost 7 bases and J lost 4 bases. The CDR3 bases are TGTGCCAGTATCCTAGGGGGCAGGGGCACTGAAGCTTTCTTT. Its translation: CASILGGRGTEAFF. Supplemented by reference TRBV19 and TRBJ1-1, the full variable domain reads DGGITQSPKYLFRKEGQNVTLSCEQNLNHDAMYWYRQDPGQGLRLIYYSQIVNDFQKGDIAEGYSVSREKKESFPLTVTSAQKNPTAFYLCASILGGRGTEAFFGQGTRLTVV.

The chain is built from TRBV7-2 and TRBJ1-6; possibly TRBD1 for D (6 bases). Germline CDR1 and CDR2: SGHTA and FQGNSA. Trimming took off 4 bases at V and 10 bases at J, with 14 bases between the two ends. This CDR3 comprises 14 residues. DNA of the CDR3: TGTGCCAGCAGCTCAAACTTCAGGGGATCACCCCTCCACTTT. Its translation: CASSSNFRGSPLHF.

V gene TRBV4-2 combines with J gene TRBJ1-6, with a possible D match to TRBD1 (6 bases). V was pared by 6 bases and J by 6 bases, with 9 bases between. The length of the CDR3 is 13 residues. CDR1 LGHNA and CDR2 YNFKEQ come from the germline V gene. The CDR3 loop is CASRGALNSPLHF. As DNA, the CDR3 is TGTGCCAGCAGGGGGGCCCTTAATTCACCCCTCCACTTT.

The chain combines TRBV10-1 with TRBJ1-1, with 9 bases fitting TRBD1. The CDR3 has 15 residues. Per germline, CDR1 WNHNN and CDR2 SYGVQD (reference sequence). Trimming cost V 4 bases and J 4 bases; bases outside gene matches: 7. CDR3: CASSVGTGMGTEAFF. The CDR3 nucleotides read TGCGCCAGCAGTGTGGGGACAGGGATGGGCACTGAAGCTTTCTTT.